This TCR beta chain was documented in a study of blood T cell repertoires in COVID-19. The CDR3 consists of 15 residues. The ends were cut back, 5 bases at V and 8 bases at J, with 18 bases in the middle. Germline loops: CDR1 MGHRA, CDR2 YSYEKL. Measured with immunoSEQ multiplex PCR; TCRdb has only the in-frame clones, and not every one. Here the sample spans 200,000 to 250,000 clones, roughly nine tenths being singletons. J is TRBJ1-4 and V is TRBV4-1; D perhaps matches TRBD1 (5 bases). Sequenced material: PBMCs or T cells enriched from blood (not recorded which). This TCR came from a woman in her 30s who had recovered from COVID-19. CDR3 loop: CASSSKQQETEKLFF. CDR3 nucleotide sequence: TGCGCCAGCAGCTCCAAGCAACAGGAGACAGAAAAACTGTTTTTT.